This TCR beta chain was found in a study of CD8 T cells in Susac syndrome. After extraction with the RNeasy kit, roughly 0.5 to 1 ug of the RNA was reverse transcribed using random hexamers. Coverage of TCR beta CDR3 amplification by immunoSEQ multiplex PCR extended to 54 Vbeta and 13 Jbeta. TCRdb fed the immunoSEQ multiplex PCR reads into MiXCR, producing one record per CDR3 protein. The top ten clones hold over 0.12% of a sample with about 150,000 distinct CDR3 sequences, less than 97% of them seen once. Blood CD8+ and CD4+ T cells underwent high-throughput TCR beta sequencing. Negative isolation yielded CD4+ and CD8+ T cells, and FACS enriched TEMRA cells. Germline V gene sequence: CDR1 DFQATT, CDR2 SNEGSKA (reference sequence). The CDR3 consists of 13 residues.

Sequencing was done on a sample of CD8+ T cells from PBMCs. This clonotype was sampled from a human donor with multiple sclerosis. The chain combines TRBV20-1 with TRBJ2-7; 10 bases are shared with TRBD1. In nucleotides, the CDR3 is TGCACCACGGGGGGGACAGGGGACGGCGAGCAGTACTTC. This translates into CTTGGTGDGEQYF.